The entry below gives a single T cell receptor (beta chain) sequence along with its context. Its antigen is still unknown. The PCR made use of 60 Vbeta and 13 Jbeta primers. Assay used: immunoSEQ multiplex PCR; TCRdb lists only in-frame clones, some missing. The sample totals roughly 200,000 clones. The data originate from a study of cytomegalovirus exposure and HLA in healthy donors. Study findings and constraints: Within a later analysis, the majority of CMV-associated TCR beta chains appeared HLA-restricted. As a later analysis showed, a missense DCLRE1C variant was linked to trimming of TCR beta V- and J-genes.

This TCR derives from a man younger than 45 in good health and CMV-seronegative. Source material: PBMCs.

The CDR3 DNA is TGTGCCAGCTCACCGGGACTAAACTCTGGGGCCAACGTCCTGACTTTC. Encoded protein: CASSPGLNSGANVLTF. The chain recombines TRBV18 with TRBJ2-6, with TRBD2 matching 7 bases. From germline, CDR1 is KGHSH and CDR2 LQKENI. The V segment lost 3 bases and the J segment 0 bases; nucleotides outside the gene matches: 2. The length of the CDR3 is 16 residues.